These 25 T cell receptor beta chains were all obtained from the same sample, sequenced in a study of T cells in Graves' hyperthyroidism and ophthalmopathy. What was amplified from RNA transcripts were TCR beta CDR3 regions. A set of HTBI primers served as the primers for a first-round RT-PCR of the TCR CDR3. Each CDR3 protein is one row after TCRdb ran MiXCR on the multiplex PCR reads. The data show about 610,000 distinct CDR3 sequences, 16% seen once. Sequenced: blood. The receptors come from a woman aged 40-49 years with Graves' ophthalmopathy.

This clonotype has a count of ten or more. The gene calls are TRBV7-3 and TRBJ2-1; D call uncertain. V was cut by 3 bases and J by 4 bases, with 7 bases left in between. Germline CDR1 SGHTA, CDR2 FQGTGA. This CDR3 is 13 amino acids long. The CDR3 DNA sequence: TGTGCCAGCAGCTTGAAGAGTTACAATGAGCAGTTCTTC. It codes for CASSLKSYNEQFF.

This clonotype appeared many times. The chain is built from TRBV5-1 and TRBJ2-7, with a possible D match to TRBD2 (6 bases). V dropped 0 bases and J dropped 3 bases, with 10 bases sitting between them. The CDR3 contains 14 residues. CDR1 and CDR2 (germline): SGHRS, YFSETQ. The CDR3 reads CASSLAAAGYEQYF. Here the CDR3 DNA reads TGCGCCAGCAGCTTGGCCGCAGCGGGCTACGAGCAGTACTTC. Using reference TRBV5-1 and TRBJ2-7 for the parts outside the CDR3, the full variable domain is KAGVTQTPRYLIKTRGQQVTLSCSPISGHRSVSWYQQTPGQGLQFLFEYFSETQRNKGNFPGRFSGRQFSNSRSEMNVSTLELGDSALYLCASSLAAAGYEQYFGPGTRLTVT.

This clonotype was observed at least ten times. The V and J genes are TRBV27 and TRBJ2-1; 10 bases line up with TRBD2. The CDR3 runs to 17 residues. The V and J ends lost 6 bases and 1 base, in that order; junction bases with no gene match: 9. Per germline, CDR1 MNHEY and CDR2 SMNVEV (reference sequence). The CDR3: CASRGLAGVGSYNEQFF. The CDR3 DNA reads TGTGCCAGCAGAGGGCTAGCGGGAGTAGGGTCCTACAATGAGCAGTTCTTC.

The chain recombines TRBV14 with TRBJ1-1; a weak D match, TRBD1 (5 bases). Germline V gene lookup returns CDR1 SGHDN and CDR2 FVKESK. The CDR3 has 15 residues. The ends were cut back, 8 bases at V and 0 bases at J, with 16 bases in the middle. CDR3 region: CASVSLGDLNTEAFF. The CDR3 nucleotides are TGTGCCAGCGTATCTCTGGGGGACCTGAACACTGAAGCTTTCTTT. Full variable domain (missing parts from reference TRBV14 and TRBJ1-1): EAGVTQFPSHSVIEKGQTVTLRCDPISGHDNLYWYRRVMGKEIKFLLHFVKESKQDESGMPNNRFLAERTGGTYSTLKVQPAELEDSGVYFCASVSLGDLNTEAFFGQGTRLTVV.

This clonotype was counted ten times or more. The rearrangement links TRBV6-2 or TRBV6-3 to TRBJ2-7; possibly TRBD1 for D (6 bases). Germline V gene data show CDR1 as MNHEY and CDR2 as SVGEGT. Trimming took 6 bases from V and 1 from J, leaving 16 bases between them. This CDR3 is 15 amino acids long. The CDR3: CASSPDRRRSYEQYF. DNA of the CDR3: TGTGCCAGCAGCCCGGACAGACGACGTTCCTACGAGCAGTACTTC.

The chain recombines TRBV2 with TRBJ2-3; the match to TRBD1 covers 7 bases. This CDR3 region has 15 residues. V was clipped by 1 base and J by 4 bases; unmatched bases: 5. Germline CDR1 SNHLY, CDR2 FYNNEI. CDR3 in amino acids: CASSEVPGTADTQYF. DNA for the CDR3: TGTGCCAGCAGTGAAGTCCCCGGGACAGCAGATACGCAGTATTTT.

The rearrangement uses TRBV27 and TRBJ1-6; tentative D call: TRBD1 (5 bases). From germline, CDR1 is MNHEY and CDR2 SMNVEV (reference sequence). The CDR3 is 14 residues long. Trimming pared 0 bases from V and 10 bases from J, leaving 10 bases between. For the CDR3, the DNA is TGTGCCAGCAGTTTATCAGGGGCTGGGTCACCCCTCCACTTT. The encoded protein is CASSLSGAGSPLHF.

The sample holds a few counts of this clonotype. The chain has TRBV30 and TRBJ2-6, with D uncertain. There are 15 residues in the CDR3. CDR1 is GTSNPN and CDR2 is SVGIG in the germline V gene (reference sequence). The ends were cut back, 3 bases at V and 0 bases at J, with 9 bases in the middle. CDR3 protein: CAWRAARSGANVLTF. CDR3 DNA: TGTGCCTGGAGGGCAGCCCGCTCTGGGGCCAACGTCCTGACTTTC.

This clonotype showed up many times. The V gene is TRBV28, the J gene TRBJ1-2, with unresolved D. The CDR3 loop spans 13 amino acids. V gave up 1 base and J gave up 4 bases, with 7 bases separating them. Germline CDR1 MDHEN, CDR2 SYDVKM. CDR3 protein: CASSLYMAYGYTF. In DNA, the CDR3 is TGTGCCAGCAGTTTATATATGGCCTATGGCTACACCTTC.

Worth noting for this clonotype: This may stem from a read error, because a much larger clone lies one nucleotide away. The CDR3 DNA sequence: TGTGCCAGCAGCCACCCGACTCGGGGGAATAACTTGGCTGGAGCTTTCTTT. Amino acids: CASSHPTRGNNLAGAFF. V gene TRBV7-9 combines with J gene TRBJ1-1; TRBD1 might be the D (5 bases). This CDR3 spans 17 amino acids. CDR1 and CDR2 from the germline V gene are SEHNR and FQNEAQ (reference sequence). Trimming pared 5 bases from V and 10 bases from J, leaving 29 bases between.

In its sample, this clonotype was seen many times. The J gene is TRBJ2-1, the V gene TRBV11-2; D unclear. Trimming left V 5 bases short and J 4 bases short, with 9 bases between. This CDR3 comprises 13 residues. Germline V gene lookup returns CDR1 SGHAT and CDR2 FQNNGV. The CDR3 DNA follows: TGTGCCAGCAGCCGATATCGGTACAATGAGCAGTTCTTC. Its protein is CASSRYRYNEQFF.

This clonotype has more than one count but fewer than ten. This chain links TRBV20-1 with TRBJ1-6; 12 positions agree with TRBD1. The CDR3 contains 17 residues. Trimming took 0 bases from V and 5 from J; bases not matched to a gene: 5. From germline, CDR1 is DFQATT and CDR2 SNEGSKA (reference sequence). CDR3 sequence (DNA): TGCAGTGCTAGAGACATGGGACAGGGGGCCGATAATTCACCCCTCCACTTT. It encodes CSARDMGQGADNSPLHF.

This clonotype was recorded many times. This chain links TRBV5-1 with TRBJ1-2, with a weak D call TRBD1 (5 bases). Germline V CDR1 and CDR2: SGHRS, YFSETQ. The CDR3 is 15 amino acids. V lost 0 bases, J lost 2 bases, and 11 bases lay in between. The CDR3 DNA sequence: TGCGCCAGCAGCTTGGCCCAGGGAATCAACTATGGCTACACCTTC. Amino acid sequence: CASSLAQGINYGYTF.

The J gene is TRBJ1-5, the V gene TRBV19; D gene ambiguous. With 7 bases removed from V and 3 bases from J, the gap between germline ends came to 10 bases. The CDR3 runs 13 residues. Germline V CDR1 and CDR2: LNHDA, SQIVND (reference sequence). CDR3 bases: TGTGCCAGTACCACCTCCCCCAATCAGCCCCAGCATTTT. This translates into CASTTSPNQPQHF. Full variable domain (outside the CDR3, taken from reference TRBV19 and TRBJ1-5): DGGITQSPKYLFRKEGQNVTLSCEQNLNHDAMYWYRQDPGQGLRLIYYSQIVNDFQKGDIAEGYSVSREKKESFPLTVTSAQKNPTAFYLCASTTSPNQPQHFGDGTRLSIL.

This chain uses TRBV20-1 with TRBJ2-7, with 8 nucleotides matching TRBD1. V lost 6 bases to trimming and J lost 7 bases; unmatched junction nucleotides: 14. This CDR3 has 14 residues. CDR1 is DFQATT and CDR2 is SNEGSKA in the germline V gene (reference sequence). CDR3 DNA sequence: TGCAGTGCCCCTTCCGGGACAGGAAAACGGGAGCAGTACTTC. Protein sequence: CSAPSGTGKREQYF.

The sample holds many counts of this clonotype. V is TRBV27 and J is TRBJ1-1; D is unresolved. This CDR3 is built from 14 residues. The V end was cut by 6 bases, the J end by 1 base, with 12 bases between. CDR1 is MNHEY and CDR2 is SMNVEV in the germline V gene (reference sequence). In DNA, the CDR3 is TGTGCCAGCAGCCCTCGGACTGGGAACACTGAAGCTTTCTTT. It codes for CASSPRTGNTEAFF.

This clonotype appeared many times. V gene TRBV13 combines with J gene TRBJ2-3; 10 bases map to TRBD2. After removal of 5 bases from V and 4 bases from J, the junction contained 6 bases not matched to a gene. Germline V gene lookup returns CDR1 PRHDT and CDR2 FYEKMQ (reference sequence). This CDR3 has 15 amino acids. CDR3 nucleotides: TGTGCCAGCAGCCTACTAGCGGGAATTGCAGATACGCAGTATTTT. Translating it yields CASSLLAGIADTQYF.

The DNA for the CDR3 is TGTGCCAGCAGTCTTTCATATAGCGGGAGGACCTACGAGCAGTACTTC. It translates to CASSLSYSGRTYEQYF. The V and J genes are TRBV2 and TRBJ2-7; 10 bases align to TRBD2. Germline loops: CDR1 SNHLY, CDR2 FYNNEI. V lost 5 bases and J lost 2; bases outside the gene matches: 9. This CDR3 comprises 16 residues.

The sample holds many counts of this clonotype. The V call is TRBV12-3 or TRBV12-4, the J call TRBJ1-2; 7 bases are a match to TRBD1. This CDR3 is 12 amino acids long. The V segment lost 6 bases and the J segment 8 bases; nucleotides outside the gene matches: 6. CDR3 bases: TGTGCCAGCAGCCGACAGGGTACGGGCTACACCTTC. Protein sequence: CASSRQGTGYTF.

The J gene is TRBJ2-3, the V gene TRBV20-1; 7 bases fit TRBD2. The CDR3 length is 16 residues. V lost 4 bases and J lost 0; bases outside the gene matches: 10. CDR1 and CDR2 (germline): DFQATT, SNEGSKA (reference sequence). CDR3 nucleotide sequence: TGCAGTGCTACGTTCTCTAGCGGCCCCAGCACAGATACGCAGTATTTT. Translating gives CSATFSSGPSTDTQYF.

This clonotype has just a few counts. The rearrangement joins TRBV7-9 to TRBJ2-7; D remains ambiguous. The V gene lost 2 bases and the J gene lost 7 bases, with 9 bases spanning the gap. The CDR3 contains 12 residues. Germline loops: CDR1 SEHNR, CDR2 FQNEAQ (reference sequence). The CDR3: CASSLFGEEQYF. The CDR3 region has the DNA TGTGCCAGCAGCTTATTTGGGGAAGAGCAGTACTTC. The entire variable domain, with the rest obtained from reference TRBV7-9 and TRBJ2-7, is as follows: DTGVSQNPRHKITKRGQNVTFRCDPISEHNRLYWYRQTLGQGPEFLTYFQNEAQLEKSRLLSDRFSAERPKGSFSTLEIQRTEQGDSAMYLCASSLFGEEQYFGPGTRLTVT.

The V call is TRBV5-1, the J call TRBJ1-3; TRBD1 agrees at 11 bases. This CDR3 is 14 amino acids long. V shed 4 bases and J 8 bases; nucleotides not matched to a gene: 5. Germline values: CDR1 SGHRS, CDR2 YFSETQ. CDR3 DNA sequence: TGCGCCAGCAGCGGACAGGGGGCGTCGGACACCATATATTTT. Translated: CASSGQGASDTIYF.

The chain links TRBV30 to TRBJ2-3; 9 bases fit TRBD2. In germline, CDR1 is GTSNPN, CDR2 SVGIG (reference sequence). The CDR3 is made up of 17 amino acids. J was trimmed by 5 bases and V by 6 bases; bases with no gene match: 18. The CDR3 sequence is CACSKGGLAGVVDTQYF. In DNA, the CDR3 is TGTGCCTGCTCGAAGGGGGGCTTAGCGGGAGTAGTAGATACGCAGTATTTT.

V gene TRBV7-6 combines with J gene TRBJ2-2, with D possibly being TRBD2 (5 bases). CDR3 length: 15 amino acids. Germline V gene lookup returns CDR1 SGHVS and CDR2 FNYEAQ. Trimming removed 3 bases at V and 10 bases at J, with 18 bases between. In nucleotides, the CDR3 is TGTGCCAGCAGCTTTTTGTACGGGAAAAGCGTGGAGCTGTTTTTT. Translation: CASSFLYGKSVELFF.

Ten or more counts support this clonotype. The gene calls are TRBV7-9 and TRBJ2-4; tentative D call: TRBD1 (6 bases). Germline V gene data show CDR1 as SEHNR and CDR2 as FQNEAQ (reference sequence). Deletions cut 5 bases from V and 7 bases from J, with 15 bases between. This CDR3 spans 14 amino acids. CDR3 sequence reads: CASSPQQGRNIQYF. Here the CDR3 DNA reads TGTGCCAGCAGCCCGCAACAGGGTAGGAACATTCAGTACTTC.